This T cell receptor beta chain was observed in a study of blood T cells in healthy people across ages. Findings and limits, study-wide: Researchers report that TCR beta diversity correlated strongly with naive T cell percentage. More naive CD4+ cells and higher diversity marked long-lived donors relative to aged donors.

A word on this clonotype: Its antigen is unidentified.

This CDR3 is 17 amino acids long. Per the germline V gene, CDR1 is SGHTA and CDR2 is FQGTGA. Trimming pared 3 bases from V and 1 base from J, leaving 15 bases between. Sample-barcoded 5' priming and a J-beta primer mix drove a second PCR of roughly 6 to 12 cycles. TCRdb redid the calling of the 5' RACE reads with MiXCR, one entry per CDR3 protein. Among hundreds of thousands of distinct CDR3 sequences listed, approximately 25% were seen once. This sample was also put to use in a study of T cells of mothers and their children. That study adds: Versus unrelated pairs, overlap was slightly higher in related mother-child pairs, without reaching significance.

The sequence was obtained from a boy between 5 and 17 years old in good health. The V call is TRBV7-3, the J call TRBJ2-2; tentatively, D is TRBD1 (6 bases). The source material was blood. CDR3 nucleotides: TGTGCCAGCAGCTTCTCCGTTGACAGGCGGAACACCGGGGAGCTGTTTTTT. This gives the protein CASSFSVDRRNTGELFF.